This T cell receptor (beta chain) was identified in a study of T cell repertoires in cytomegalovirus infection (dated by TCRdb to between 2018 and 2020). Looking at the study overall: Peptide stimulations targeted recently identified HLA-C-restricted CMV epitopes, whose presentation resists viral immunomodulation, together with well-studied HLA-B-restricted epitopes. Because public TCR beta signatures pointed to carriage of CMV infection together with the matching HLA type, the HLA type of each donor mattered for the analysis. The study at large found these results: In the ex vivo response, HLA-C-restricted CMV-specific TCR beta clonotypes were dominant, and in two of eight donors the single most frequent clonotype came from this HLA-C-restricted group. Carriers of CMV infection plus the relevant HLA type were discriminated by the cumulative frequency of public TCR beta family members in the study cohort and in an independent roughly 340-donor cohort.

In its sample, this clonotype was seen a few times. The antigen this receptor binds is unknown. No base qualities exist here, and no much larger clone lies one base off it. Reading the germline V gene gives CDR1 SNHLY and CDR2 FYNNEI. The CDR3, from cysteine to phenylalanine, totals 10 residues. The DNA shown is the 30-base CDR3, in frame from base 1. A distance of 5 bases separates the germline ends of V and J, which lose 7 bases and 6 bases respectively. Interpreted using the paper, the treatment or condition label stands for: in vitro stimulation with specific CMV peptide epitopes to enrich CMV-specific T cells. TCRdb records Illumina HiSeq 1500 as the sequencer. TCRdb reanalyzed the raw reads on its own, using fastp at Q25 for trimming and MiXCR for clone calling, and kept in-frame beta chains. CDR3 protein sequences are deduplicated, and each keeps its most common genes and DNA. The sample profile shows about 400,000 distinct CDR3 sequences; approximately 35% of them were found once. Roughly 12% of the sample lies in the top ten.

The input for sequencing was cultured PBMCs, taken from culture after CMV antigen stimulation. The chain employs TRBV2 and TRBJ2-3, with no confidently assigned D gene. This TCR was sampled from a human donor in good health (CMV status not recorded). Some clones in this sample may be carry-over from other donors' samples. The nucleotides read TGTGCCAGCACCGGGGATACGCAGTATTTT. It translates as CASTGDTQYF. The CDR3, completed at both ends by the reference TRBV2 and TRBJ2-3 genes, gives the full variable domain EPEVTQTPSHQVTQMGQEVILRCVPISNHLYFYWYRQILGQKVEFLVSFYNNEISEKSEIFDDQFSVERPDGSNFTLKIRSTKLEDSAMYFCASTGDTQYFGPGTRLTVL.